This T cell receptor (beta chain) was obtained from a study of CD8 T cells in ankylosing spondylitis. The study, taken as a whole, reports: Reportedly, matched ankylosing spondylitis synovial fluid was significantly enriched for disease-linked clones. Both synovial fluid and blood in reactive arthritis had previously been reported to carry some motif variants.

Trimming took 1 base from V and 0 from J, leaving 7 bases between them. Germline values: CDR1 LNHDA, CDR2 SQIVND (reference sequence). The CDR3 is 15 amino acids. This clonotype was seen many times. Its cognate antigen is unknown. Preparation of TCR beta libraries was done by quantitative 5'-RACE with molecular barcodes. One entry per CDR3 protein results from TCRdb running MiXCR on the 5' RACE reads. The profile shows roughly 150,000 distinct CDR3 sequences, under 35% of them singletons. The chain is built from TRBV19 and TRBJ2-4; no reliable D call. The TCR originated in a male donor with ankylosing spondylitis. The sequencing input was synovial fluid, either unsorted or a sorted T cell fraction (not recorded which). This CDR3 is CASSIVGVAKNIQYF. The CDR3 region has the DNA TGTGCCAGTAGTATAGTCGGTGTAGCCAAAAACATTCAGTACTTC.